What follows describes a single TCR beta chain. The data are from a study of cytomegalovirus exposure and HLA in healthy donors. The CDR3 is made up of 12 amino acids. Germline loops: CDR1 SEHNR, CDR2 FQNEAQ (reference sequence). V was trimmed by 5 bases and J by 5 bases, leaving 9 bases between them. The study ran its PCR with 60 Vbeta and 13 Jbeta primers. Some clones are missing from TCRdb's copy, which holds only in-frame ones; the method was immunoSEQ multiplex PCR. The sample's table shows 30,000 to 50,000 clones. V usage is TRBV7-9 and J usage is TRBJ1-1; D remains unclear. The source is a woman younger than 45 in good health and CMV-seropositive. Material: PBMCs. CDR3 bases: TGTGCCAGCAGCCGAGACTTTACTGAAGCTTTCTTT. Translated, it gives CASSRDFTEAFF.